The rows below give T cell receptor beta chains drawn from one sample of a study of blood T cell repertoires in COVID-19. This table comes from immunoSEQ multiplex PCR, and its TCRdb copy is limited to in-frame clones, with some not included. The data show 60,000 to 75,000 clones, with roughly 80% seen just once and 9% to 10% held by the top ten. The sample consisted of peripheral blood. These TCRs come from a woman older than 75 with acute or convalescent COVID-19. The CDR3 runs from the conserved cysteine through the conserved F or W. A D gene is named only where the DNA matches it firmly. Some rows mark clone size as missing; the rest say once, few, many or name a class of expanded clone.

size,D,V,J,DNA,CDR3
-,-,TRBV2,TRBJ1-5,TGTGCCAGCAGTGTCGAGAGAGGGTATCAGCCCCAGCATTTT,CASSVERGYQPQHF
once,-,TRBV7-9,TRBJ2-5,TGTGCCAGCAGCTTAGTTAGGGGTGGGGTGGAGACCCAGTACTTC,CASSLVRGGVETQYF
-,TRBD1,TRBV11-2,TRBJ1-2,TGTGCCAGCAGCTTAGGTCCAGGGGGCCCTAACTATGGCTACACCTTC,CASSLGPGGPNYGYTF
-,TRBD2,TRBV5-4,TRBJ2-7,TGTGCCAGCAGGGATGGACTAGCGGACTACGAGCAGTACTTC,CASRDGLADYEQYF
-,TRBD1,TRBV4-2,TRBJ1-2,TGTGCCAGCAGCCAAGATAGGCGGGACAGGGGAAACTATGGCTACACCTTC,CASSQDRRDRGNYGYTF
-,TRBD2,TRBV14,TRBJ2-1,TGTGCCAGCAGCCAAGCCCTTAGCGGGGAGAGTGAGCAGTTCTTC,CASSQALSGESEQFF
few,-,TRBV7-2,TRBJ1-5,TGTGCCAGCAGCTCGACGGGAATAGGGGGAATGAGCAATCAGCCCCAGCATTTT,CASSSTGIGGMSNQPQHF
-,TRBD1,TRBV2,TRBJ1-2,TGTGCCAGCACCCTCCGGGACAGGGGTAGCCCTAACTATGGCTACACCTTC,CASTLRDRGSPNYGYTF
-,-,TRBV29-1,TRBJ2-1,TGCAGCGTTGGACTGCCAGATTACAATGAGCAGTTCTTC,CSVGLPDYNEQFF
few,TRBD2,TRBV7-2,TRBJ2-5,TGTGCCAGCAGCACAGGGACTAGCGGGGGGCAAGAGACCCAGTACTTC,CASSTGTSGGQETQYF
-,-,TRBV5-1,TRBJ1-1,TGCGCCAGCAGACGAGATATGAACACTGAAGCTTTCTTT,CASRRDMNTEAFF
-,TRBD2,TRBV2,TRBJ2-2,TGTGCCAGCAGCGGGACTAGCGGGGGGGCTCGTCTCACCGGGGAGCTGTTTTTT,CASSGTSGGARLTGELFF
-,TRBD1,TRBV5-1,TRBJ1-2,TGCGCCAGCAGCTTGGAGGGACAGGGGCCGGGCTACACCTTC,CASSLEGQGPGYTF
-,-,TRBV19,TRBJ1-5,TGTGCCAGTAGTATAACTGGGGGGAGTCAGCCCCAGCATTTT,CASSITGGSQPQHF
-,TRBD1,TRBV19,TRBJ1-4,TGTGCCAGTAGTAAAACAGGGACAGGGATTAATGAAAAACTGTTTTTT,CASSKTGTGINEKLFF